Shown below are 31 T cell receptor beta chains from a single sample sequenced in a study of shared clonotypes between healthy human individuals. Using immunoSEQ multiplex PCR, the repertoire was profiled, and TCRdb retains in-frame clones only, with some absent. Here the sample spans about 2.4 million clones, approximately 90% being singletons. Sequenced material: naive CD4+ T cells sorted from blood. Subset reported: CD45RA+ positively selected. These receptors were collected from a man younger than 35 in good health.

The chain has TRBV5-6 and TRBJ2-7; 8 bases are a match to TRBD2. V shed 0 bases and J 4 bases; nucleotides not matched to a gene: 6. The CDR3 is made up of 15 amino acids. CDR1 is SGHDT and CDR2 is YYEEEE in the germline V gene. CDR3 DNA sequence: TGTGCCAGCAGCTTGGCTAGCGGGTACACTTACGAGCAGTACTTC. This translates into CASSLASGYTYEQYF.

The CDR3, as DNA: TGTGCCAGCAGCCGAGGGCAAAGCTCCTACAATGAGCAGTTCTTC. Translation gives CASSRGQSSYNEQFF. The gene calls are TRBV14 and TRBJ2-1, with D possibly matching TRBD2 (5 bases). Germline CDR1 and CDR2: SGHDN and FVKESK. The CDR3 has 15 amino acids. V was shortened by 4 bases and J by 0 bases, with 10 bases between the two germline ends.

V usage is TRBV28 and J usage is TRBJ1-2; possible D gene TRBD1, 5 bases. Germline loops: CDR1 MDHEN, CDR2 SYDVKM. This CDR3 contains 12 residues. Trimming pared 7 bases from V and 5 bases from J, leaving 11 bases between. The CDR3: CASISPGYGYTF. The CDR3 DNA reads as TGTGCCAGCATATCGCCAGGGTATGGCTACACCTTC.

As for this clone: The same CDR3 is also encoded by other DNA sequences in this sample. This sequence joins TRBV6-5 and TRBJ2-1, with 8 nucleotides matching TRBD2. V trimming: 6 bases; J trimming: 6 bases; junction bases outside the gene matches: 7. Germline V CDR1 and CDR2: MNHEY, SVGAGI. This CDR3 comprises 14 residues. CDR3 amino acids: CASSRSGSGNEQFF. The CDR3 DNA reads as TGTGCCAGCAGCCGAAGCGGGAGTGGCAATGAGCAGTTCTTC.

As for this clone: This same CDR3 is encoded by further DNA sequences in the sample. The chain joins TRBV7-9 to TRBJ1-6; the D gene is possibly TRBD1 (6 bases). The CDR3 sequence is 14 residues long. The V gene's germline CDR1 is SEHNR and CDR2 FQNEAQ (reference sequence). Trimming took 2 bases from V and 5 from J, leaving 7 bases between them. The CDR3 DNA sequence: TGTGCCAGCAGCTTAAGGACAGATAATTCACCCCTCCACTTT. Residues: CASSLRTDNSPLHF.

V gene TRBV27 combines with J gene TRBJ2-5, with 8 positions matching TRBD2. The DNA end favors TRBJ2-7, so the J call may be wrong. CDR3 size: 14 residues. The germline V gene encodes CDR1 MNHEY and CDR2 SMNVEV (reference sequence). CDR3 sequence (DNA): TGTGCCAGCCAAGAGGGGACTAGGCGCTACGAGCAGTACTTC. Residues: CASQEGTRRYEQYF.

The rearrangement uses TRBV25-1 and TRBJ1-1, with a possible D match to TRBD1 (5 bases). The CDR3 totals 13 residues. CDR1 and CDR2 (germline): MGHDK, SYGVNS. Trimming took 5 bases from V and 4 from J, leaving 11 bases between them. The CDR3 DNA sequence: TGTGCCAGCAGTAATAGACAGATCACTGAAGCTTTCTTT. Translated, it gives CASSNRQITEAFF.

The chain links TRBV4-1 to TRBJ2-5, with D unclear. Germline V CDR1 and CDR2: MGHRA, YSYEKL. The CDR3 loop spans 16 amino acids. The V end was cut by 3 bases, the J end by 6 bases, with 20 bases between. CDR3 in amino acids: CASSQLVSAEGKTQYF. The CDR3 region has the DNA TGCGCCAGCAGCCAGCTCGTGTCCGCCGAAGGCAAGACCCAGTACTTC.

Only one count was recorded for this clone. V is TRBV11-3 and J is TRBJ2-5; no reliable D call. V lost 3 bases and J 2 bases, leaving 7 bases between the germline ends. The CDR3 consists of 13 residues. From germline, CDR1 is SGHNT and CDR2 YENEEA. The CDR3 loop is CASSFHSQETQYF. In nucleotides, the CDR3 is TGTGCCAGCAGCTTCCACAGTCAAGAGACCCAGTACTTC.

As concerns this clone: The same CDR3 arises from other DNA sequences in this sample as well. The chain carries TRBV27 and TRBJ1-1; TRBD1 might be the D (5 bases). The length of the CDR3 is 14 residues. Trimming pared 3 bases from V and 0 bases from J, leaving 8 bases between. Germline lookup yields CDR1 MNHEY and CDR2 SMNVEV (reference sequence). Here the CDR3 DNA reads TGTGCCAGCAGTTTTGACAGAATGAACACTGAAGCTTTCTTT. Amino acids: CASSFDRMNTEAFF.

The rearrangement joins TRBV5-1 to TRBJ2-1; no definite D call. V was clipped by 4 bases and J by 6 bases, with 11 bases between them. CDR3 length equals 13 residues. In germline, CDR1 is SGHRS, CDR2 YFSETQ. CDR3 coding DNA: TGCGCCAGCAGCCGGAATCAACTCAATGAGCAGTTCTTC. It specifies CASSRNQLNEQFF.

The V gene is TRBV5-4, the J gene TRBJ2-7, with D perhaps matching TRBD2 (6 bases). This CDR3 is 14 amino acids long. Germline values: CDR1 SGHNT, CDR2 YYREEE (reference sequence). Trimming left V 4 bases short and J 5 bases short, with 16 bases between. The CDR3 loop reads CASSPGGPRDEQYF. CDR3 bases: TGTGCCAGCAGCCCTGGAGGGCCGCGGGACGAGCAGTACTTC.

In DNA, the CDR3 is TGTGCCAGCAGCTTGGCCAGTGATAGCAATCAGCCCCAGCATTTT. Translating it yields CASSLASDSNQPQHF. V usage is TRBV5-6 and J usage is TRBJ1-5; D unresolved. The CDR3 contains 15 residues. Germline V gene data show CDR1 as SGHDT and CDR2 as YYEEEE. The germline V and J ends were trimmed by 0 bases and 0 bases, with 7 bases remaining between them.

V and J are TRBV2 and TRBJ1-5; possibly TRBD1 for D (6 bases). In germline, CDR1 is SNHLY, CDR2 FYNNEI. The CDR3 is made up of 13 amino acids. With 6 bases removed from V and 6 bases from J, the gap between germline ends came to 12 bases. CDR3 DNA: TGTGCCAGCAGCGAACAGGGACGTCAGCCCCAGCATTTT. This codes for CASSEQGRQPQHF.

This rearrangement joins TRBV12-5 to TRBJ2-1; D is uncertain. V was shortened by 3 bases and J by 9 bases, with 3 bases between the two germline ends. The CDR3 has 10 residues. Per the germline V gene, CDR1 is LGHNT and CDR2 is FRNRAP. CDR3 protein: CASGFIEQFF. CDR3 sequence (DNA): TGTGCTAGTGGTTTCATTGAGCAGTTCTTC. The full variable domain, completed using reference TRBV12-5 and TRBJ2-1, is DARVTQTPRHKVTEMGQEVTMRCQPILGHNTVFWYRQTMMQGLELLAYFRNRAPLDDSGMPKDRFSAEMPDATLATLKIQPSEPRDSAVYFCASGFIEQFFGPGTRLTVL.

This sequence joins TRBV7-9 and TRBJ2-7; the match to TRBD2 covers 9 bases. CDR3 length: 16 residues. V shed 1 base and J 3 bases; nucleotides not matched to a gene: 7. Looked up from germline, CDR1 is SEHNR and CDR2 is FQNEAQ (reference sequence). The CDR3 sequence is CASSLVQAGGRYEQYF. CDR3 DNA: TGTGCCAGCAGCTTAGTTCAAGCGGGAGGCCGCTACGAGCAGTACTTC. Complete variable domain (other parts from reference TRBV7-9 and TRBJ2-7): DTGVSQNPRHKITKRGQNVTFRCDPISEHNRLYWYRQTLGQGPEFLTYFQNEAQLEKSRLLSDRFSAERPKGSFSTLEIQRTEQGDSAMYLCASSLVQAGGRYEQYFGPGTRLTVT.

The CDR3 loop reads CASSLAGTNSYEQYF. The CDR3 DNA follows: TGTGCCAGCAGCTTGGCCGGCACCAACTCCTACGAGCAGTACTTC. The chain carries TRBV5-4 and TRBJ2-7, with D unclear. Germline V gene sequence: CDR1 SGHNT, CDR2 YYREEE (reference sequence). This CDR3 contains 15 residues. The V end lost 0 bases, the J end lost 0 bases, and 10 bases lay between the germline ends.

This clone was detected only once. The chain couples TRBV7-9 to TRBJ1-4; 7 nucleotides agree with TRBD1. The CDR3 totals 14 residues. V was clipped by 5 bases and J by 8 bases; unmatched bases: 8. The germline V gene encodes CDR1 SEHNR and CDR2 FQNEAQ (reference sequence). For the CDR3, the DNA is TGTGCCAGCAGCGACAGGGCCGGAACAGAAAAACTGTTTTTT. As protein: CASSDRAGTEKLFF.

Only one count was recorded for this clone. The chain is built from TRBV9 and TRBJ1-4; D is ambiguous. The germline V gene encodes CDR1 SGDLS and CDR2 YYNGEE. This CDR3 region has 17 residues. Trimming took 2 bases from V and 0 from J, leaving 14 bases between them. Here the CDR3 DNA reads TGTGCCAGCAGCGTGGGGAGCGGAAGTGCAACTAATGAAAAACTGTTTTTT. Its translation is CASSVGSGSATNEKLFF. The variable domain in full, with the rest retrieved from reference TRBV9 and TRBJ1-4, is DSGVTQTPKHLITATGQRVTLRCSPRSGDLSVYWYQQSLDQGLQFLIQYYNGEERAKGNILERFSAQQFPDLHSELNLSSLELGDSALYFCASSVGSGSATNEKLFFGSGTQLSVL.

The chain uses TRBV6-5 and TRBJ1-4, with D perhaps TRBD1 (6 bases). This CDR3 is built from 13 residues. Germline CDR1 reads MNHEY; CDR2 reads SVGAGI. The V end lost 2 bases, the J end lost 6 bases, and 7 bases lay between the germline ends. The CDR3 loop is CASSYNRDEKLFF. CDR3 coding DNA: TGTGCCAGCAGTTACAACAGGGATGAAAAACTGTTTTTT.

The chain combines TRBV25-1 with TRBJ1-4; D possibly corresponds to TRBD1 (6 bases). Trimming took off 2 bases at V and 7 bases at J, with 14 bases between the two ends. From germline, CDR1 is MGHDK and CDR2 SYGVNS. The CDR3 runs 15 residues. In nucleotides, the CDR3 is TGTGCCAGCAGTGAAGCAGGCAGGGGAGGTGAAAAACTGTTTTTT. This translates into CASSEAGRGGEKLFF.

The chain couples TRBV20-1 to TRBJ2-5; D is unclear. Per germline, CDR1 DFQATT and CDR2 SNEGSKA (reference sequence). The CDR3 loop spans 11 amino acids. CDR3: CSISSIETQYF. The CDR3, as DNA: TGCAGCATTTCATCCATTGAGACCCAGTACTTC.

V gene TRBV11-2 combines with J gene TRBJ2-7; 7 bases agree with TRBD1. Losses at the gene ends were 7 bases for V and 6 bases for J; bases not matched to a gene: 12. Germline lookup yields CDR1 SGHAT and CDR2 FQNNGV. The length of the CDR3 is 14 residues. Here the CDR3 reads CASTLRTGRGEQYF. The CDR3 DNA sequence: TGTGCCAGCACCCTAAGGACAGGTCGGGGCGAGCAGTACTTC.

The chain is built from TRBV29-1 and TRBJ2-3; D gene unclear. The CDR3 contains 14 residues. The V end lost 4 bases, the J end lost 0 bases, and 11 bases lay between the germline ends. In germline, CDR1 is SQVTM, CDR2 ANQGSEA. As DNA, the CDR3 is TGCAGCGTTGTTAACCGTGCTAGCACAGATACGCAGTATTTT. It codes for CSVVNRASTDTQYF.

Notes on this clone: The sample has other DNA sequences that encode this CDR3 too. The chain is built from TRBV18 and TRBJ1-1, with unresolved D. The germline gives CDR1 KGHSH, CDR2 LQKENI. The length of the CDR3 is 13 residues. Between the trimmed V and J ends, which lost 6 bases and 1 base, there was a span of 9 bases. The CDR3 nucleotides read TGTGCCAGCTCCCTGACTGAGAACACTGAAGCTTTCTTT. Encoded protein: CASSLTENTEAFF.

The rearrangement uses TRBV5-4 and TRBJ2-4; TRBD1 agrees at 9 bases. CDR3 size: 18 residues. The germline gives CDR1 SGHNT, CDR2 YYREEE (reference sequence). The junction had 14 bases not matched to a gene; V was cut back by 4 bases and J by 3 bases. As DNA, the CDR3 is TGTGCCAGCAGCCCGGGACAGGGAGGTGTGGGGATCAAAAACATTCAGTACTTC. Its translation: CASSPGQGGVGIKNIQYF.

The chain links TRBV12-5 to TRBJ2-3, with a weak D call TRBD2 (5 bases). In germline, CDR1 is LGHNT, CDR2 FRNRAP. This CDR3 contains 14 residues. The V end was cut by 3 bases, the J end by 6 bases, with 13 bases between. The CDR3 protein is CASGFSAGGDTQYF. In DNA, the CDR3 is TGTGCTAGTGGTTTTTCGGCAGGCGGGGATACGCAGTATTTT.

The V call is TRBV7-6, the J call TRBJ1-1, with unresolved D. There are 13 residues in the CDR3. Trimming pared 5 bases from V and 1 base from J, leaving 8 bases between. Per germline, CDR1 SGHVS and CDR2 FNYEAQ. CDR3 residues: CASSPRTNTEAFF. The CDR3 DNA reads TGTGCCAGCAGCCCGCGAACGAACACTGAAGCTTTCTTT.

The V and J genes are TRBV6-5 and TRBJ2-7; TRBD2 aligns across 8 bases. The V and J ends lost 6 bases and 4 bases, in that order; junction bases with no gene match: 8. Germline-derived CDR1 and CDR2 are MNHEY and SVGAGI. CDR3 size: 14 residues. The CDR3 spells CASRPSGSKYEQYF. The CDR3, as DNA: TGTGCCAGCAGACCGAGCGGGAGCAAGTACGAGCAGTACTTC.

This clone was seen only a few times. The chain recombines TRBV10-1 with TRBJ1-1; D gene ambiguous. V was shortened by 6 bases and J by 0 bases, with 8 bases between the two germline ends. There are 13 residues in the CDR3. Germline-derived CDR1 and CDR2 are WNHNN and SYGVQD (reference sequence). CDR3 DNA: TGCGCCAGCAGCGGTACTATGAACACTGAAGCTTTCTTT. It codes for CASSGTMNTEAFF.

This clone was observed a single time. V and J are TRBV10-3 and TRBJ1-1; no definite D call. CDR1 is ENHRY and CDR2 is SYGVKD in the germline V gene. Between the trimmed V and J ends, which lost 4 bases and 2 bases, there was a span of 14 bases. The CDR3 is 15 amino acids. In DNA, the CDR3 is TGTGCCATCAGTGCCCGCCTGGAGGGAAACACTGAAGCTTTCTTT. Protein: CAISARLEGNTEAFF.